The T cell receptor (beta chain) described here comes from a study of blood T cell repertoires in COVID-19. This CDR3 comprises 13 residues. V was cut by 2 bases and J by 4 bases, with 9 bases left in between. The germline CDR1 and CDR2 sequences are LNHDA and SQIVND (reference sequence). The repertoire was sequenced with immunoSEQ multiplex PCR; TCRdb's copy has only in-frame clones and lacks some. The sample lists 140,000 or so clones, roughly 88% seen once, with about 1.7% in the top ten. The sample comprised peripheral blood. The TCR sequence derives from a woman aged 45-60 years with acute or convalescent COVID-19. This rearrangement joins TRBV19 to TRBJ2-7, with D hard to call. CDR3 residues: CASSIQDRYEQYF. The CDR3 nucleotides are TGTGCCAGTAGTATACAGGATCGATACGAGCAGTACTTC.